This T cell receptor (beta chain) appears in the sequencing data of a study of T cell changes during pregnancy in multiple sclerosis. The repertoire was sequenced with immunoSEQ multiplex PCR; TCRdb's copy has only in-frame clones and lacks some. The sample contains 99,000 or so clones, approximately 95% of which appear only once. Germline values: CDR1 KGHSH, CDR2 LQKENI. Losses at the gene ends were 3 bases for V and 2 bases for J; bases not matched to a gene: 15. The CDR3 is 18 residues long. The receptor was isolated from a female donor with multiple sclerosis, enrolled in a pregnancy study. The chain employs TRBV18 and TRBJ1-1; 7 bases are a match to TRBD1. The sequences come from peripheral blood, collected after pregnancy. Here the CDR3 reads CASSPLGQGEVGNTEAFF. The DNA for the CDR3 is TGTGCCAGCTCACCTCTCGGGCAGGGGGAAGTCGGAAACACTGAAGCTTTCTTT. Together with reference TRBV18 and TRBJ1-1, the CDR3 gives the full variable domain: NAGVMQNPRHLVRRRGQEARLRCSPMKGHSHVYWYRQLPEEGLKFMVYLQKENIIDESGMPKERFSAEFPKEGPSILRIQQVVRGDSAAYFCASSPLGQGEVGNTEAFFGQGTRLTVV.